This TCR beta chain comes out of a study of blood T cell repertoires in COVID-19. The assay was immunoSEQ multiplex PCR, and TCRdb's table has in-frame clones only and misses some. This repertoire shows 190,000 or so clones, roughly 90% found once; its top ten account for 10%. Per the germline V gene, CDR1 is LGHDT and CDR2 is YNNKEL (reference sequence). V lost 0 bases to trimming and J lost 4 bases, with 7 bases between them. The CDR3 extends over 14 amino acids. This chain joins TRBV3-1 (or the pseudogene TRBV3-2) and TRBJ2-1; D gene uncertain. Sequenced: PBMCs or T cells enriched from blood (not recorded which). This receptor was obtained from a man aged 18 to 35 with acute COVID-19. The CDR3 protein is CASSQESGYNEQFF. DNA for the CDR3: TGTGCCAGCAGCCAAGAGTCGGGTTACAATGAGCAGTTCTTC.